Shown below are 25 T cell receptor beta chains from a single sample sequenced in a study of blood T cell repertoires in COVID-19. Profiling relied on immunoSEQ multiplex PCR, and the TCRdb table lists in-frame clones only, not all of them. The sample includes about 240,000 clones, around 83% seen only once; the top ten take roughly 8%. Input material: peripheral blood. The receptors shown here come from an elderly woman with COVID-19, enrolled during active disease.

The V call is TRBV2, the J call TRBJ2-5; TRBD2 aligns across 9 bases. The CDR3 spans 15 residues. The V segment lost 5 bases and the J segment 2 bases; nucleotides outside the gene matches: 6. Germline CDR1 SNHLY, CDR2 FYNNEI. The CDR3 loop is CASSLSLAGQETQYF. In DNA, the CDR3 is TGTGCCAGCAGTCTCAGCCTAGCGGGGCAAGAGACCCAGTACTTC.

This clone appeared a few times. The chain has TRBV28 and TRBJ1-1, with 9 bases aligning to TRBD1. The CDR3 is 15 residues long. The junction had 10 bases not matched to a gene; V was cut back by 5 bases and J by 6 bases. CDR1 is MDHEN, CDR2 SYDVKM, per germline. CDR3 nucleotide sequence: TGTGCCAGCAGTAACAGGGGGCTAACAAGCTCTGAAGCTTTCTTT. Translation: CASSNRGLTSSEAFF.

CDR3 in amino acids: CASSLRHRDQPQHF. Written as DNA, the CDR3 is TGTGCCAGCAGCCTACGACATAGAGATCAGCCCCAGCATTTT. This chain connects TRBV7-8 to TRBJ1-5; no clear D. V was cut by 5 bases and J by 5 bases, with 13 bases left in between. This CDR3 region has 14 residues. Germline CDR1 and CDR2: SGHVS and FQNEAQ.

V and J are TRBV11-2 and TRBJ1-6, with D maybe TRBD1 (5 bases). The CDR3 is 15 residues long. Germline loops: CDR1 SGHAT, CDR2 FQNNGV. The V and J ends lost 5 bases and 7 bases respectively, with 15 bases between them. Written as DNA, the CDR3 is TGTGCCAGCAGCGCGGGACGGGGCGGCAATTCACCCCTCCACTTT. This gives the protein CASSAGRGGNSPLHF.

The rearrangement links TRBV11-2 to TRBJ2-5, with D possibly being TRBD1 (5 bases). The CDR3 extends over 15 amino acids. V shed 6 bases and J shed 1 base, with 15 bases lying between them. Germline V gene lookup returns CDR1 SGHAT and CDR2 FQNNGV. DNA of the CDR3: TGTGCCAGCAGTTACACGGACACAGGCCAAGAGACCCAGTACTTC. Translated: CASSYTDTGQETQYF.

The table lists this clone with a few counts. The chain recombines TRBV5-4 with TRBJ1-1; no reliable D call. From germline, CDR1 is SGHNT and CDR2 YYREEE (reference sequence). This CDR3 spans 14 amino acids. Trimming removed 2 bases at V and 1 base at J, with 9 bases between. The CDR3 loop is CASSFRSGNTEAFF. The CDR3 DNA sequence: TGTGCCAGCAGCTTTCGATCAGGGAACACTGAAGCTTTCTTT.

This clone has more than one count but fewer than ten. The chain is built from TRBV5-1 and TRBJ2-7; 11 bases map to TRBD1. Germline V gene data show CDR1 as SGHRS and CDR2 as YFSETQ. This CDR3 spans 15 amino acids. V shed 4 bases and J 2 bases; nucleotides not matched to a gene: 5. The CDR3 sequence: CASSPRTGGAYEQYF. CDR3 DNA sequence: TGCGCCAGCAGCCCCAGGACAGGGGGCGCCTACGAGCAGTACTTC.

This clone was seen once. This chain joins TRBV12-5 and TRBJ2-7; 9 bases agree with TRBD1. V was clipped by 5 bases and J by 2 bases; unmatched bases: 4. Germline CDR1 and CDR2: LGHNT and FRNRAP. There are 14 residues in the CDR3. CDR3 sequence reads: CASGMGQGPYEQYF. In nucleotides, the CDR3 is TGTGCTAGTGGTATGGGACAGGGACCCTACGAGCAGTACTTC.

The chain is built from TRBV9 and TRBJ1-6; D uncertain. Germline V gene data show CDR1 as SGDLS and CDR2 as YYNGEE. This CDR3 comprises 13 residues. The V gene lost 5 bases and the J gene lost 5 bases, with 8 bases spanning the gap. The CDR3 DNA follows: TGTGCCAGCAGTCCTAGCCATAATTCACCCCTCCACTTT. It encodes CASSPSHNSPLHF.

The chain uses TRBV24-1 and TRBJ1-5; no clear D gene. Trimming cost V 8 bases and J 6 bases, with 4 bases left between them. Germline CDR1 KGHDR, CDR2 SFDVKD. The CDR3 runs to 10 residues. The CDR3: CATILQPQHF. DNA of the CDR3: TGTGCCACCATCCTTCAGCCCCAGCATTTT.

The V call is TRBV19, the J call TRBJ1-4; D perhaps matches TRBD1 (5 bases). Trimming removed 4 bases at V and 8 bases at J, with 14 bases between. Germline V CDR1 and CDR2: LNHDA, SQIVND (reference sequence). The CDR3 covers 14 residues. Here the CDR3 DNA reads TGTGCCAGTAGTAGCCTGGGGCCGCGGGAAAAACTGTTTTTT. This codes for CASSSLGPREKLFF.

The chain has TRBV30 and TRBJ1-1; D remains ambiguous. This CDR3 is 14 amino acids long. Germline V gene sequence: CDR1 GTSNPN, CDR2 SVGIG (reference sequence). V lost 2 bases to trimming and J lost 0 bases, with 10 bases between them. The CDR3 coding sequence is TGTGCCTGGAGTCGCGATTCCATGAACACTGAAGCTTTCTTT. This encodes CAWSRDSMNTEAFF.

The rearrangement links TRBV9 to TRBJ1-6; TRBD1 aligns across 8 bases. In germline, CDR1 is SGDLS, CDR2 YYNGEE. The junction had 1 base not matched to a gene; V was cut back by 3 bases and J by 8 bases. This CDR3 contains 13 residues. The CDR3 spells CASSGQGHSPLHF. CDR3 nucleotides: TGTGCCAGCAGCGGACAGGGGCATTCACCCCTCCACTTT.

V is TRBV6-5 and J is TRBJ1-5, with a possible D match to TRBD1 (5 bases). Germline lookup yields CDR1 MNHEY and CDR2 SVGAGI. Trimming shortened V by 2 bases and J by 2 bases, and 10 bases separated the two germline ends. This CDR3 has 15 residues. As DNA, the CDR3 is TGTGCCAGCAGTTACGGAGGGGTAGGCAATCAGCCCCAGCATTTT. Translated: CASSYGGVGNQPQHF.

This clone was seen a single time. This sequence joins TRBV9 and TRBJ2-1; 9 positions agree with TRBD2. CDR3 length: 16 residues. The V and J ends lost 0 bases and 10 bases, in that order; junction bases with no gene match: 11. Germline V gene lookup returns CDR1 SGDLS and CDR2 YYNGEE. The CDR3 coding sequence is TGTGCCAGCAGCGTAGGTGCGGGAGGGGGCTTCGGGGAGCAGTTCTTC. This encodes CASSVGAGGGFGEQFF. The full variable domain, rest sourced from reference TRBV9 and TRBJ2-1, is DSGVTQTPKHLITATGQRVTLRCSPRSGDLSVYWYQQSLDQGLQFLIQYYNGEERAKGNILERFSAQQFPDLHSELNLSSLELGDSALYFCASSVGAGGGFGEQFFGPGTRLTVL.

The sample holds a few counts of this clone. The V gene is TRBV5-6, the J gene TRBJ2-1, with unresolved D. Trimming cost V 0 bases and J 2 bases, with 3 bases left between them. From germline, CDR1 is SGHDT and CDR2 YYEEEE. The CDR3 length is 13 residues. CDR3 in DNA: TGTGCCAGCAGCTTGGTCACCTACAATGAGCAGTTCTTC. It specifies CASSLVTYNEQFF.

This clone came up once. The chain recombines TRBV6-4 with TRBJ1-5, with 8 nucleotides matching TRBD1. CDR1 MRHNA and CDR2 SNTAGT come from the germline V gene. The CDR3 is 17 amino acids. V shed 2 bases, J shed 6 bases, and the junction held 12 bases outside the gene matches. The CDR3 here is CASSDPADREDGQPQHF. The CDR3 DNA reads as TGTGCCAGCAGTGACCCGGCGGACAGGGAAGATGGTCAGCCCCAGCATTTT.

The table lists this clone with a few counts. This rearrangement joins TRBV7-3 to TRBJ2-2; no clear D gene. The V end lost 4 bases, the J end lost 2 bases, and 5 bases lay between the germline ends. This CDR3 comprises 13 residues. The germline V gene encodes CDR1 SGHTA and CDR2 FQGTGA. CDR3: CASSYINTGELFF. The CDR3 coding sequence is TGTGCCAGCAGCTATATAAACACCGGGGAGCTGTTTTTT.

This clone was picked up many times. The genes are TRBV30 and TRBJ1-2, with a tentative D call TRBD1 (6 bases). The CDR3 runs 14 residues. Per germline, CDR1 GTSNPN and CDR2 SVGIG (reference sequence). Trimming removed 2 bases from V and 6 bases from J, with 16 bases in between. The CDR3 DNA is TGTGCCTGGAGTATGGTTGGGACAACTGATGGCTACACCTTC. It encodes CAWSMVGTTDGYTF.

The V call is TRBV19, the J call TRBJ1-2, with a weak D call TRBD1 (5 bases). The CDR3 runs to 13 residues. The V end lost 6 bases, the J end lost 5 bases, and 13 bases lay between the germline ends. Germline V lookup: CDR1 LNHDA, CDR2 SQIVND (reference sequence). The CDR3 is CASSERDGYGYTF. The CDR3 DNA reads TGTGCCAGTAGCGAGCGGGACGGTTATGGCTACACCTTC. Complete variable domain (other parts from reference TRBV19 and TRBJ1-2): DGGITQSPKYLFRKEGQNVTLSCEQNLNHDAMYWYRQDPGQGLRLIYYSQIVNDFQKGDIAEGYSVSREKKESFPLTVTSAQKNPTAFYLCASSERDGYGYTFGSGTRLTVV.

The chain couples TRBV5-4 to TRBJ1-1; 9 bases are shared with TRBD1. CDR3 length: 16 residues. Germline CDR1 is SGHNT and CDR2 is YYREEE (reference sequence). V shed 4 bases, J shed 2 bases, and the junction held 9 bases outside the gene matches. The CDR3 nucleotides are TGTGCCAGCAGCCCTGGTGGGGACAGGGTCAACACTGAAGCTTTCTTT. It specifies CASSPGGDRVNTEAFF.

The chain recombines TRBV28 with TRBJ1-1; the match to TRBD1 covers 7 bases. The CDR3 contains 17 residues. Germline V gives CDR1 MDHEN, CDR2 SYDVKM. J lost 2 bases, V lost 4 bases, and 13 bases had no gene match. The CDR3 nucleotides are TGTGCCAGCAGTTCAGGGGGGTTTGAGGCTTTAAACACTGAAGCTTTCTTT. Translation gives CASSSGGFEALNTEAFF.

Regarding this clone: At one of its ends the junction is not consistent with the germline gene, which may arise from a read error. The chain has TRBV7-2 and TRBJ2-1; 11 bases agree with TRBD2. CDR1 is SGHTA and CDR2 is FQGNSA in the germline V gene. CDR3 length: 13 amino acids. The CDR3 reads CASNLAGGNEQFF. CDR3 DNA sequence: TGTGCCAGCAACTTAGCGGGAGGGAATGAGCAGTTCTTC.

The rearrangement uses TRBV29-1 and TRBJ2-1, with 9 nucleotides matching TRBD1. The CDR3 length is 14 residues. Per the germline V gene, CDR1 is SQVTM and CDR2 is ANQGSEA. Losses at the gene ends were 3 bases for V and 6 bases for J; bases not matched to a gene: 6. The CDR3 DNA is TGCAGCGTTGAGGGGGACAGGGTGGGCAATGAGCAGTTCTTC. Translation: CSVEGDRVGNEQFF.

This clone was observed a handful of times. The junction does not match germline at one end; this may be a read error. The sample holds other DNA sequences that translate to the same CDR3. V is TRBV7-6 and J is TRBJ2-3, with TRBD2 matching 8 bases. This CDR3 has 14 amino acids. Germline V gives CDR1 SGHVS, CDR2 FNYEAQ. The DNA for the CDR3 is TGTGCCAGCAGCCCGAGCGGGAGCAGAGATACGCAGTATTTT. Translated: CASSPSGSRDTQYF.